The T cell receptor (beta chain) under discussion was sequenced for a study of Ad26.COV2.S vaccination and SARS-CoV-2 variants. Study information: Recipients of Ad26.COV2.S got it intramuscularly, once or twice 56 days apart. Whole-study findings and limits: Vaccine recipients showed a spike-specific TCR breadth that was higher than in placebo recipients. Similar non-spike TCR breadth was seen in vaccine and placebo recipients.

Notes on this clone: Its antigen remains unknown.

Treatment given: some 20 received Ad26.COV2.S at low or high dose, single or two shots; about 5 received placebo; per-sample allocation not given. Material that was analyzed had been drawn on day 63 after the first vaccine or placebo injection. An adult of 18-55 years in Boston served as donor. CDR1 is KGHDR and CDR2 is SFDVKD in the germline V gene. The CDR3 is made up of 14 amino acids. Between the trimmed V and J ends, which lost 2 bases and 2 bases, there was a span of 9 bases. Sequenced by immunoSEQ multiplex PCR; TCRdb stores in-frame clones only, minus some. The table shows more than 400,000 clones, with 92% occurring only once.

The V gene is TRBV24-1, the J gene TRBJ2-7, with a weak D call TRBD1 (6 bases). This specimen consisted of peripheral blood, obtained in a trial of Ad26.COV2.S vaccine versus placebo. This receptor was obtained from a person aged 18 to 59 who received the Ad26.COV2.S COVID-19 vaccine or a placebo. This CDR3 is CATSDYRDPYEQYF. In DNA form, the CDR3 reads TGTGCCACCAGTGATTACAGGGACCCCTACGAGCAGTACTTC.